This TCR beta chain is drawn from a study of blood T cell repertoires in COVID-19. Whole-study context: There were acute and convalescent COVID-19 samples, and they came from the United States, Italy and Spain.

V lost 5 bases, J lost 4 bases, and 11 bases lay in between. CDR1 is MGHDK, CDR2 SYGVNS, per germline. This CDR3 spans 13 amino acids. The repertoire was sequenced with immunoSEQ multiplex PCR; TCRdb's copy has only in-frame clones and lacks some. The sample shows about 440,000 clones, 70% to 90% of them seen only once. The gene calls are TRBV25-1 and TRBJ1-2, with a weak D call TRBD1 (6 bases). Material: PBMCs or T cells enriched from blood (not recorded which). The clonotype was recovered from a woman in her late teens or twenties with acute COVID-19. The CDR3 DNA is TGTGCCAGCAGTCCGACAGGACCCTATGGCTACACCTTC. Residues: CASSPTGPYGYTF.